This entry lists 15 T cell receptor beta chains sequenced from one sample in a study of memory CD8 T cells in hepatitis C reinfection. Libraries were prepared by immunoSEQ multiplex PCR; TCRdb keeps only in-frame clonotypes and omits some of them. The table lists around 45,000 clones, 80% to 90% of them singletons. Stated time point: late/post reinfection, 12 to 24 weeks after detection. The sorted cells went straight to TCR sequencing with no prior in vitro expansion. Input material: naive CD8+ T cells sorted from blood. The receptors here all came from a man aged 18 to 30 with hepatitis C virus infection.

The J gene is TRBJ2-1, the V gene TRBV9; TRBD2 matches at 10 bases. The V gene's germline CDR1 is SGDLS and CDR2 YYNGEE. There are 15 residues in the CDR3. J gave up 6 bases and V 2 bases, and 5 bases lay outside the gene matches. The CDR3 sequence: CASSVSGGSSNEQFF. The CDR3 nucleotides read TGTGCCAGCAGCGTTAGCGGGGGGTCGTCCAATGAGCAGTTCTTC.

The chain has TRBV6-5 and TRBJ2-3; 7 positions match TRBD2. The CDR3 consists of 15 residues. With 6 bases clipped from V and 2 bases from J, the junction kept 8 bases outside the gene matches. Germline CDR1 is MNHEY and CDR2 is SVGAGI. The chain's CDR3 is CASRALAGPTDTQYF. The DNA of the CDR3 is TGTGCCAGCAGGGCCTTAGCGGGTCCCACAGATACGCAGTATTTT.

J is TRBJ2-7 and V is TRBV4-1; TRBD2 agrees at 13 bases. Germline values: CDR1 MGHRA, CDR2 YSYEKL. V trimming: 2 bases; J trimming: 6 bases; junction bases outside the gene matches: 7. This CDR3 contains 16 residues. The CDR3 sequence: CASSQTSGRAGSEQYF. The CDR3 bases are TGCGCCAGCAGCCAAACTAGCGGGAGGGCCGGGTCCGAGCAGTACTTC.

The V and J genes are TRBV6-4 and TRBJ1-2; 9 nucleotides align to TRBD1. Trimming cost V 2 bases and J 6 bases; bases outside gene matches: 7. The CDR3 has 15 amino acids. Per the germline V gene, CDR1 is MRHNA and CDR2 is SNTAGT. The CDR3 coding sequence is TGTGCCAGCAGTGACGCGGACAGGGGCGTCCATGGCTACACCTTC. This encodes CASSDADRGVHGYTF.

This clone came up a few times. The rearrangement uses TRBV5-1 and TRBJ1-1; D call uncertain. Deletions cut 4 bases from V and 1 base from J, with 14 bases between. Germline V lookup: CDR1 SGHRS, CDR2 YFSETQ. The CDR3 has 15 residues. DNA for the CDR3: TGCGCCAGCAGCCCGGAGCATCCGGGGAACACTGAAGCTTTCTTT. Translated, it gives CASSPEHPGNTEAFF. Based on the CDR3 plus reference TRBV5-1 and TRBJ1-1, the full variable domain is KAGVTQTPRYLIKTRGQQVTLSCSPISGHRSVSWYQQTPGQGLQFLFEYFSETQRNKGNFPGRFSGRQFSNSRSEMNVSTLELGDSALYLCASSPEHPGNTEAFFGQGTRLTVV.

The gene calls are TRBV7-9 and TRBJ1-3; possibly TRBD1 for D (5 bases). The germline V gene has CDR1 SEHNR and CDR2 FQNEAQ (reference sequence). The CDR3 consists of 12 residues. V was pared by 7 bases and J by 4 bases, with 8 bases between. CDR3 region: CASNRLGNTIYF. The CDR3 DNA reads TGTGCCAGCAACAGGTTGGGAAACACCATATATTTT. The variable domain in full, with the rest retrieved from reference TRBV7-9 and TRBJ1-3, is DTGVSQNPRHKITKRGQNVTFRCDPISEHNRLYWYRQTLGQGPEFLTYFQNEAQLEKSRLLSDRFSAERPKGSFSTLEIQRTEQGDSAMYLCASNRLGNTIYFGEGSWLTVV.

The genes are TRBV29-1 and TRBJ2-7, with 11 bases that match TRBD1. This CDR3 comprises 16 residues. V lost 3 bases, J lost 2 bases, and 9 bases stayed unmatched. Germline V CDR1 and CDR2: SQVTM, ANQGSEA. CDR3 in DNA: TGCAGCGTTGACACTGGCGGGGGACAGGGGGCCTACGAGCAGTACTTC. This translates into CSVDTGGGQGAYEQYF.

J is TRBJ2-1 and V is TRBV6-5, with D possibly matching TRBD1 (6 bases). CDR1 MNHEY and CDR2 SVGAGI come from the germline V gene. The CDR3 covers 11 residues. With 8 bases removed from V and 8 bases from J, the gap between germline ends came to 10 bases. CDR3 in DNA: TGTGCCAGCTCCGAGGGGGATGAGCAGTTCTTC. Its translation is CASSEGDEQFF.

This chain connects TRBV9 to TRBJ2-2; 7 bases line up with TRBD2. Trimming cost V 4 bases and J 0 bases; bases outside gene matches: 3. Germline V gives CDR1 SGDLS, CDR2 YYNGEE. The CDR3 runs to 15 residues. This CDR3 reads CASSFSGANTGELFF. The CDR3 coding sequence is TGTGCCAGCAGCTTCAGCGGGGCGAACACCGGGGAGCTGTTTTTT.

The J gene is TRBJ1-5, the V gene TRBV6-7; 9 positions agree with TRBD1. TRBV6-7 is an ORF for which the function is uncertain. V shed 10 bases and J 6 bases; nucleotides not matched to a gene: 22. The length of the CDR3 is 18 residues. The CDR3 region is CANQGDIPGQGLGQPQHF. The DNA of the CDR3 is TGTGCCAACCAAGGGGACATACCGGGACAGGGTCTTGGTCAGCCCCAGCATTTT.

The genes are TRBV6-6 and TRBJ1-2; 7 nucleotides align to TRBD1. The CDR3 runs to 11 residues. V was pared by 6 bases and J by 8 bases, with 3 bases of the junction left unmatched. CDR1 is MNHNY, CDR2 SVGAGI, per germline (reference sequence). The CDR3 DNA reads TGTGCCAGCAGCACAGGGGAAGGCTACACCTTC. It codes for CASSTGEGYTF.

The genes are TRBV5-1 and TRBJ1-1; TRBD1 agrees at 8 bases. The CDR3 extends over 15 amino acids. With V trimmed by 4 bases and J by 1 base, 6 bases remained unmatched. The germline gives CDR1 SGHRS, CDR2 YFSETQ. The chain's CDR3 is CASSAGQGRNTEAFF. The CDR3 DNA reads TGCGCCAGCAGCGCCGGACAGGGTCGGAACACTGAAGCTTTCTTT.

This chain links TRBV29-1 with TRBJ1-2, with 8 bases that match TRBD1. V was clipped by 7 bases and J by 6 bases; unmatched bases: 10. Germline loops: CDR1 SQVTM, CDR2 ANQGSEA. This CDR3 has 13 amino acids. The CDR3 DNA follows: TGCAGCGCCCGAGGGCAGGGGGCGGATGGCTACACCTTC. It specifies CSARGQGADGYTF.

This rearrangement joins TRBV7-9 to TRBJ2-1, with TRBD1 as a possible D gene (6 bases). Germline loops: CDR1 SEHNR, CDR2 FQNEAQ (reference sequence). The CDR3 covers 17 residues. The V end was cut by 5 bases, the J end by 0 bases, with 17 bases between. CDR3 DNA: TGTGCCAGCAGCCCCGTACAGGGATCTCCCTCCTACAATGAGCAGTTCTTC. This encodes CASSPVQGSPSYNEQFF.

The rearrangement uses TRBV19 and TRBJ1-2; 9 positions match TRBD1. Germline V lookup: CDR1 LNHDA, CDR2 SQIVND (reference sequence). V dropped 3 bases and J dropped 8; count of bases not matched to a gene: 7. The CDR3 covers 14 residues. CDR3: CASSIQTGGGGYTF. The CDR3 region has the DNA TGTGCCAGTAGTATCCAGACAGGGGGAGGAGGCTACACCTTC.